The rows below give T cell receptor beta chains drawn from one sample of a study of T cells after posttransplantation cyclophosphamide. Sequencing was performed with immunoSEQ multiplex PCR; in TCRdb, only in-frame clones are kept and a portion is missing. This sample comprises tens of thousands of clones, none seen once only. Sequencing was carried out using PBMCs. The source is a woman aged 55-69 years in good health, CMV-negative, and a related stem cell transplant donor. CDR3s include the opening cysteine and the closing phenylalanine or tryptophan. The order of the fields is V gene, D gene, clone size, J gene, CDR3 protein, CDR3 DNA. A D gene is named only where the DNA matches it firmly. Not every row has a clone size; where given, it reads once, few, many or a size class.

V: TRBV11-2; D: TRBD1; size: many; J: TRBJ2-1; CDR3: CASSATGDTYNEQFF; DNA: TGTGCCAGCAGCGCCACAGGGGACACCTACAATGAGCAGTTCTTC
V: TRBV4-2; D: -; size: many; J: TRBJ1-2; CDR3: CASSLPALPELGYTF; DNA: TGTGCCAGCAGCCTCCCCGCACTCCCCGAGTTGGGCTACACCTTC
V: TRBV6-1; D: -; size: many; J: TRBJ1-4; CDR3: CASSDRYTGATNEKLFF; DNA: TGTGCCAGCAGTGACCGGTATACGGGGGCAACTAATGAAAAACTGTTTTTT
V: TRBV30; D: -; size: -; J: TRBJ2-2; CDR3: CAWSANTRVLELFF; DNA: TGTGCCTGGAGCGCCAATACGCGGGTACTCGAGCTGTTTTTT
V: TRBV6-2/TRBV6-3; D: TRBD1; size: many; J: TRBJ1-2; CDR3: CASSLARQGIRYGYTF; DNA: TGTGCCAGCAGTCTCGCCCGACAGGGAATTAGGTATGGCTACACCTTC
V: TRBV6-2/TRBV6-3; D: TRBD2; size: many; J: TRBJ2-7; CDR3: CASSNKAGTSGGTSYEQYF; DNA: TGTGCCAGCAGTAACAAGGCCGGGACTAGCGGGGGGACCTCCTACGAGCAGTACTTC
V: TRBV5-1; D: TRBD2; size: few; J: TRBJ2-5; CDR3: CASSPGGVETQYF; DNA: TGCGCCAGCAGCCCGGGGGGGGTAGAGACCCAGTACTTC
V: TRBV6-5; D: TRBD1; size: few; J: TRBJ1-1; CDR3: CASSYKTGMAEAFF; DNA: TGTGCTAGCAGTTACAAGACAGGGATGGCTGAAGCTTTCTTT
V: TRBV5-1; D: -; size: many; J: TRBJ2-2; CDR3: CASSVRGMDGELFF; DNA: TGCGCCAGCAGCGTCCGGGGGATGGACGGGGAGCTGTTTTTT
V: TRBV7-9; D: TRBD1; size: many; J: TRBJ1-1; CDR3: CASSYGQANTEAFF; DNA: TGTGCCAGCAGCTACGGACAGGCGAACACTGAAGCTTTCTTT
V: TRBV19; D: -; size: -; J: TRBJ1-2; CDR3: CASSASNFDRYTF; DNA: TGTGCCAGTAGTGCCTCCAACTTCGATCGCTACACCTTC